This entry lists 26 T cell receptor beta chains sequenced from one sample in a study of blood T cell repertoires in COVID-19. Produced via immunoSEQ multiplex PCR; TCRdb's table is partial and in-frame only. The sample carries about 150,000 clones, about 86% recorded once. The source material was peripheral blood. All receptors come from a man between 50 and 59 years old with active or convalescent COVID-19.

This clone occurred once. The gene calls are TRBV23-1 and TRBJ2-7; D perhaps matches TRBD2 (5 bases). Being an ORF, TRBV23-1 has a function that is uncertain. This CDR3 is 14 amino acids long. V dropped 7 bases and J dropped 2 bases, with 15 bases sitting between them. The CDR3, as DNA: TGCGCCAGCACCCCCGGGGTATATGCCTACGAGCAGTACTTC. Its protein is CASTPGVYAYEQYF.

V usage is TRBV11-3 and J usage is TRBJ1-6, with TRBD1 identical over 8 bases. Looked up from germline, CDR1 is SGHNT and CDR2 is YENEEA. V shed 5 bases, J shed 8 bases, and the junction held 2 bases outside the gene matches. The CDR3 is 13 residues long. As DNA, the CDR3 is TGTGCCAGCAGCCCCAGGGGGCATTCACCCCTCCACTTT. It encodes CASSPRGHSPLHF.

This chain connects TRBV13 to TRBJ2-7; D possibly corresponds to TRBD1 (5 bases). The CDR3 covers 14 residues. Germline assignment: CDR1 PRHDT and CDR2 FYEKMQ (reference sequence). Trimming shortened V by 1 base and J by 5 bases, and 12 bases separated the two germline ends. The CDR3 sequence: CASSLDRGFDEQYF. CDR3 coding DNA: TGTGCCAGCAGCTTAGATAGGGGTTTCGACGAGCAGTACTTC. Full variable domain (rest looked up from reference TRBV13 and TRBJ2-7): AAGVIQSPRHLIKEKRETATLKCYPIPRHDTVYWYQQGPGQDPQFLISFYEKMQSDKGSIPDRFSAQQFSDYHSELNMSSLELGDSALYFCASSLDRGFDEQYFGPGTRLTVT.

The J gene is TRBJ2-7, the V gene TRBV11-2; 11 bases fit TRBD2. J lost 4 bases, V lost 6 bases, and 17 bases had no gene match. Germline V gene sequence: CDR1 SGHAT, CDR2 FQNNGV. The CDR3 extends over 18 amino acids. The CDR3 DNA sequence: TGTGCCAGCAGACCCACTAGCGGGAGACTTCCCAGCCCGTACGAGCAGTACTTC. This encodes CASRPTSGRLPSPYEQYF.

The rearrangement uses TRBV18 and TRBJ1-3, with TRBD1 matching over 9 bases. Trimming at V came to 5 bases and at J to 4 bases, leaving 6 bases not matched to a gene. The CDR3 is 15 residues long. The germline gives CDR1 KGHSH, CDR2 LQKENI. CDR3 bases: TGTGCCAGCTCATACGGACAGGGGTTCGGAAACACCATATATTTT. Protein sequence: CASSYGQGFGNTIYF.

The chain links TRBV24-1 to TRBJ1-2; 10 positions match TRBD1. The CDR3 runs 17 residues. Germline V gene lookup returns CDR1 KGHDR and CDR2 SFDVKD. With V trimmed by 5 bases and J by 3 bases, 11 bases remained unmatched. For the CDR3, the DNA is TGTGCCACCAGTGGCCGGGACAGGGGATCCCCCGACTATGGCTACACCTTC. Its translation: CATSGRDRGSPDYGYTF.

Remarks on this clone: The same CDR3 can be traced to other DNA sequences in this sample. As DNA, the CDR3 is TGCAGCGTTGGACAGGGTGATCAGCCCCAGCATTTT. Translating it yields CSVGQGDQPQHF. This rearrangement joins TRBV29-1 to TRBJ1-5, with TRBD1 matching 7 bases. Trimming at V came to 4 bases and at J to 5 bases, leaving 2 bases not matched to a gene. Germline CDR1 and CDR2: SQVTM and ANQGSEA. The CDR3 runs to 12 residues.

The genes are TRBV9 and TRBJ2-7, with TRBD2 matching over 8 bases. The CDR3 covers 18 residues. J gave up 5 bases and V 2 bases, and 18 bases lay outside the gene matches. In germline, CDR1 is SGDLS, CDR2 YYNGEE. The DNA of the CDR3 is TGTGCCAGCAGCGTTCGCCTAGCGGGTCCCTCGGGGTCCAACGAGCAGTACTTC. Amino acids: CASSVRLAGPSGSNEQYF.

This clone was seen a handful of times. V is TRBV24-1 and J is TRBJ1-2; TRBD1 matches at 7 bases. J lost 9 bases, V lost 7 bases, and 13 bases had no gene match. The V gene's germline CDR1 is KGHDR and CDR2 SFDVKD. The CDR3 consists of 14 residues. The CDR3 coding sequence is TGTGCCACCAGAGGACCGGGACAGAGTCTTAGCTACACCTTC. Translating gives CATRGPGQSLSYTF.

The V call is TRBV2, the J call TRBJ1-2; D perhaps matches TRBD1 (6 bases). V was pared by 6 bases and J by 7 bases, with 15 bases between. CDR1 and CDR2 from the germline V gene are SNHLY and FYNNEI. This CDR3 region has 13 residues. The CDR3 is CASRADRESGYTF. The CDR3, as DNA: TGTGCCAGCAGAGCGGACAGAGAAAGTGGCTACACCTTC.

The chain uses TRBV11-2 and TRBJ2-3; 7 positions match TRBD2. After removal of 5 bases from V and 9 bases from J, the junction contained 5 bases not matched to a gene. Germline CDR1 SGHAT, CDR2 FQNNGV. The CDR3 sequence is 12 residues long. Written as DNA, the CDR3 is TGTGCCAGCAGCCCCCGGGGGGTGACGCAGTATTTT. Protein product: CASSPRGVTQYF.

V and J are TRBV7-3 and TRBJ2-5, with TRBD2 identical over 8 bases. The CDR3 has 14 amino acids. Losses at the gene ends were 6 bases for V and 0 bases for J; bases not matched to a gene: 3. From germline, CDR1 is SGHTA and CDR2 FQGTGA. The CDR3 loop reads CASSAGGNQETQYF. CDR3 nucleotide sequence: TGTGCCAGCAGTGCGGGGGGTAACCAAGAGACCCAGTACTTC.

This clone was seen only a few times. This sample also contains other DNA sequences that code for the same CDR3. The rearrangement joins TRBV5-4 to TRBJ1-1; D possibly corresponds to TRBD1 (5 bases). Germline V CDR1 and CDR2: SGHNT, YYREEE (reference sequence). The V end was cut by 0 bases, the J end by 1 base, with 7 bases between. The CDR3 contains 14 residues. The CDR3 DNA reads as TGTGCCAGCAGCTTGGGACAGAGGAACACTGAAGCTTTCTTT. This gives the protein CASSLGQRNTEAFF.

V is TRBV5-5 and J is TRBJ2-7, with TRBD2 matching 13 bases. Germline values: CDR1 SGHKS, CDR2 YYEKEE (reference sequence). Losses at the gene ends were 4 bases for V and 3 bases for J; bases not matched to a gene: 7. CDR3 length equals 16 residues. CDR3 nucleotide sequence: TGTGCCAGCAGCCCCTGGACTAGCGGGGGTCTCTACGAGCAGTACTTC. Its protein is CASSPWTSGGLYEQYF.

This clone has a single count. V usage is TRBV7-3 and J usage is TRBJ2-1; possibly TRBD2 for D (6 bases). Trimming took 6 bases from V and 5 from J, leaving 17 bases between them. This CDR3 has 15 amino acids. The germline CDR1 and CDR2 sequences are SGHTA and FQGTGA. The CDR3: CASSPLGTRHNEQFF. For the CDR3, the DNA is TGTGCCAGCAGTCCTCTCGGGACTCGTCACAATGAGCAGTTCTTC.

This chain connects TRBV4-1 to TRBJ2-7; D possibly corresponds to TRBD1 (5 bases). V was trimmed by 4 bases and J by 3 bases, leaving 10 bases between them. This CDR3 spans 13 amino acids. Germline V gene sequence: CDR1 MGHRA, CDR2 YSYEKL. In DNA, the CDR3 is TGCGCCAGCAGCCGGGGCAGTTACTACGAGCAGTACTTC. It translates to CASSRGSYYEQYF.

The genes are TRBV7-2 and TRBJ1-2; 8 nucleotides agree with TRBD1. Trimming took 5 bases from V and 4 from J; bases not matched to a gene: 6. The CDR3 is 14 residues long. Germline values: CDR1 SGHTA, CDR2 FQGNSA. The CDR3 reads CASSLRGPVYGYTF. CDR3 bases: TGTGCCAGCAGCCTCAGGGGGCCTGTCTATGGCTACACCTTC. Full variable domain (outside the CDR3, taken from reference TRBV7-2 and TRBJ1-2): GAGVSQSPSNKVTEKGKDVELRCDPISGHTALYWYRQSLGQGLEFLIYFQGNSAPDKSGLPSDRFSAERTGGSVSTLTIQRTQQEDSAVYLCASSLRGPVYGYTFGSGTRLTVV.

The CDR3 is CASSPAVNYGYTF. Written as DNA, the CDR3 is TGTGCCAGCTCACCAGCGGTAAACTATGGCTACACCTTC. This chain links TRBV18 with TRBJ1-2; D ambiguous. Germline-derived CDR1 and CDR2 are KGHSH and LQKENI. The V end lost 2 bases, the J end lost 2 bases, and 6 bases lay between the germline ends. The CDR3 length is 13 residues. Complete variable domain (other parts from reference TRBV18 and TRBJ1-2): NAGVMQNPRHLVRRRGQEARLRCSPMKGHSHVYWYRQLPEEGLKFMVYLQKENIIDESGMPKERFSAEFPKEGPSILRIQQVVRGDSAAYFCASSPAVNYGYTFGSGTRLTVV.

V usage is TRBV19 and J usage is TRBJ1-1; 8 positions agree with TRBD1. The CDR3 sequence is 17 residues long. V dropped 5 bases and J dropped 0; count of bases not matched to a gene: 11. Germline V lookup: CDR1 LNHDA, CDR2 SQIVND (reference sequence). CDR3 in DNA: TGTGCCAGTAGTCCCTCTGGACAGGGTGGCATGAACACTGAAGCTTTCTTT. Amino acids: CASSPSGQGGMNTEAFF.

This clone has only one observation. The genes are TRBV19 and TRBJ2-7; 7 bases match TRBD1. Germline trimming cut 3 bases from V and 3 bases from J; bases unmatched to any gene: 8. This CDR3 region has 15 residues. The germline V gene has CDR1 LNHDA and CDR2 SQIVND (reference sequence). CDR3 region: CASSIETGWDYEQYF. The CDR3 coding sequence is TGTGCCAGTAGTATTGAGACAGGGTGGGACTACGAGCAGTACTTC.

This clone was observed a single time. The V and J genes are TRBV2 and TRBJ2-7, with D perhaps matching TRBD2 (5 bases). This CDR3 has 13 amino acids. CDR1 SNHLY and CDR2 FYNNEI come from the germline V gene. V lost 5 bases, J lost 1 base, and 9 bases lay in between. CDR3: CASSTGVSYEQYF. The CDR3 bases are TGTGCCAGCAGTACCGGGGTTTCCTACGAGCAGTACTTC. Full variable domain (remainder filled in from reference TRBV2 and TRBJ2-7): EPEVTQTPSHQVTQMGQEVILRCVPISNHLYFYWYRQILGQKVEFLVSFYNNEISEKSEIFDDQFSVERPDGSNFTLKIRSTKLEDSAMYFCASSTGVSYEQYFGPGTRLTVT.

This sequence joins TRBV3-1 (or the pseudogene TRBV3-2) and TRBJ2-4; 10 positions match TRBD2. Germline CDR1 reads LGHDT; CDR2 reads YNNKEL (reference sequence). V trimming: 3 bases; J trimming: 9 bases; junction bases outside the gene matches: 8. The CDR3 length is 15 residues. The CDR3 bases are TGTGCCAGCAGCCAGAGCGGGGGGGCCTTTGGCATTCAGTACTTC. Translated, it gives CASSQSGGAFGIQYF.

In DNA form, the CDR3 reads TGTGCCAGCAGTTCTGGGGCCCATAAGGTCTACACCTTC. Translation gives CASSSGAHKVYTF. V is TRBV6-5 and J is TRBJ1-2; TRBD1 is a possible D gene (5 bases). The CDR3 runs 13 residues. Trimming removed 4 bases from V and 10 bases from J, with 16 bases in between. Germline CDR1 is MNHEY and CDR2 is SVGAGI.

This clone was detected only once. The chain recombines TRBV29-1 with TRBJ1-4, with D tentatively TRBD1 (5 bases). The germline CDR1 and CDR2 sequences are SQVTM and ANQGSEA. V was cut by 5 bases and J by 4 bases, with 17 bases left in between. This CDR3 contains 15 residues. The CDR3, as DNA: TGCAGCGTTCCCGGAAGGGGAGGTTTTAATGAAAAACTGTTTTTT. Translation: CSVPGRGGFNEKLFF. The full variable domain, with the rest looked up from reference TRBV29-1 and TRBJ1-4, is SAVISQKPSRDICQRGTSLTIQCQVDSQVTMMFWYRQQPGQSLTLIATANQGSEATYESGFVIDKFPISRPNLTFSTLTVSNMSPEDSSIYLCSVPGRGGFNEKLFFGSGTQLSVL.

This chain connects TRBV28 to TRBJ1-2; D is possibly TRBD1 (6 bases). From germline, CDR1 is MDHEN and CDR2 SYDVKM. Trimming took off 3 bases at V and 3 bases at J, with 11 bases between the two ends. This CDR3 comprises 14 residues. The CDR3 DNA follows: TGTGCCAGCAGTTTGTCAGGGGTTTACTATGGCTACACCTTC. Translation: CASSLSGVYYGYTF.

This clone was found once. The V call is TRBV24-1, the J call TRBJ1-6; TRBD1 matches at 8 bases. The CDR3 totals 15 residues. The V and J ends lost 4 bases and 10 bases, in that order; junction bases with no gene match: 8. Per germline, CDR1 KGHDR and CDR2 SFDVKD. CDR3: CATSESGTGKSPLHF. CDR3 bases: TGTGCCACCAGTGAATCCGGGACAGGAAAGTCACCCCTCCACTTT.